This TCR beta chain emerged from a study of cytomegalovirus exposure and HLA in healthy donors. Findings and limits, study-wide: When analyzed later, a missense DCLRE1C variant was found to be linked to TCR beta V- and J-gene trimming.

As for this clone: Antigen unknown.

The primer mix had 60 Vbeta and 13 Jbeta primers. The table came from immunoSEQ multiplex PCR; TCRdb's copy has only in-frame clones and leaves some out. Seen here are some 130,000 clones, around three quarters observed once, and the top ten hold about 1.8%. With 2 bases removed from V and 9 bases from J, the gap between germline ends came to 17 bases. Per the germline V gene, CDR1 is LGHNA and CDR2 is YNFKEQ. The CDR3 loop spans 15 amino acids. The rearrangement uses TRBV4-2 and TRBJ2-1; possible D gene TRBD1, 6 bases. Sequenced input: PBMCs. This TCR was recovered from a woman between 45 and 60 years old in good health and CMV-seronegative. CDR3 nucleotides: TGTGCCAGCAGCCAACCGCCAGGGGATTCTGGTGAGCAGTTCTTC. Translated: CASSQPPGDSGEQFF.